This T cell receptor beta chain comes out of a study of cytomegalovirus exposure and HLA in healthy donors listed by TCRdb under 2017. Regarding the study in general: According to an earlier analysis of a few hundred of the donors, roughly 180 million T cells yielded 95 million to 140 million unique TCR beta sequences and 250 to 350 Gb of sequence data. About 310 gigabases of sequencing data and tens of millions of unique TCR sequences were included in an early release covering several hundred HLA-typed donors. Of the 300 to 450 genotyped donors, roughly 80% fell in the genetic ancestry cluster associated with self-reported Caucasian donors. The aim of the study was to test whether cataloging public T cell receptors could identify signatures of past pathogen exposure. The study used immunosequencing to profile the T cell repertoires of approximately 650 subjects and linked those repertoires to cytomegalovirus serostatus. Besides the first cohort of some 670 subjects, a separate validation cohort made up of around 120 different subjects was used. To predict cytomegalovirus infection status, the study combined high-throughput TCR immunosequencing, statistical association of individual TCRs with disease status, and machine learning. In a later analysis, previously published TCR beta repertoires from fewer than 750 donors were re-analyzed and high-resolution HLA genotyping was added so that TCR occurrence patterns could be studied. The later analysis used no new phenotypic data to find candidate immune exposures, relying instead on TCR beta sequences and their occurrence across donors. An earlier analysis of fewer than 750 of the donors used high-throughput TCR beta sequencing to judge whether each TCR beta V gene segment behaved as functional or pseudogenic. Donor age, sex, ethnicity and CMV serostatus were collected together with the repertoire data. A later genetic analysis used genome-wide SNP genotypes for about 65% of the 666 donors, treating that subset as a discovery cohort. Every discovery cohort repertoire had been produced on one sequencing platform. Both class I and class II loci were covered by HLA typing, at four-digit resolution. Typing coverage differed by locus: A, B, C, DRB1 and DQB1 were typed in roughly 620-630 donors, DQA1 in about 500, DPA1 in 600 to 610, and DPB1 in approximately 450. Because of strong linkage in the cohort, roughly five DR-DQ haplotypes were treated as single units for association and clustering. On average, around 200,000 unique TCR beta nucleotide sequences were sequenced per donor among 398 genotyped donors of the cohort, with 15% to 20% of those sequences being non-productive.

Comment on this clone: This clone's antigen is unknown. No much larger clone exists at a distance of one base, and base qualities are not known.

Receptors were amplified or captured by the immunoSEQ multiplex PCR assay. The multiplex PCR relied on a mix of 60 forward primers for TCR Vbeta segments and 13 reverse primers for TCR Jbeta segments. Amplification of the CDR3 region of rearranged TCR beta genes was performed with a multiplex PCR assay on genomic DNA. The Illumina HiSeq System was used to sequence the amplified TCR beta libraries as 87-base-pair reads. On the authors' methods: Across the 640 or so repertoires, a later analysis counted approximately 75 million unique TCR beta chains, some 11 million of which were shared by at least two donors. Raw reads were error-corrected and collapsed into unique sequences with a nearest-neighbor algorithm that merged closely related sequences to remove PCR and sequencing errors. CDR3 sequences were aligned to IMGT reference sequences to assign V, D and J gene segments. For a sequence to be retained, at least a six-nucleotide match to both a V gene segment and a J gene segment was required. A rearrangement counted as productive if the CDR3 had no stop codons and remained in frame with V and J, and every other rearrangement counted as non-productive. Following IMGT convention, CDR3 was defined as the stretch from the second conserved V-encoded cysteine up to the conserved J-encoded phenylalanine. The earlier analysis of 587 of the donors excluded any sequence lacking an unambiguous match to a single V gene segment. An earlier analysis of approximately 590 of the donors called V segments functional above 56.7% productive rearrangements and segregating when the between-donor standard deviation exceeded 5%. A statistical classification framework was built for diagnosing cytomegalovirus status from the catalog of TCR beta chain sequences. V and J gene assignment, in a later analysis, came from comparing TCR nucleotide sequences with IMGT/GENE-DB human TR gene sequences. A later analysis assigned CDR3 sequences and most-parsimonious VDJ recombination scenarios with the TCRdist pipeline. In a later analysis, each TCR beta chain was defined by its CDR3 amino acid sequence together with its V-gene family, and reads without a unique V-gene family were excluded. In a later analysis, around 600 highly shared, low-generation-probability nucleotide sequences were removed to address suspected cross-contamination and a sequencing artifact. In a later analysis, a clonal expansion index was calculated for each public chain from normalized within-repertoire ranks of inferred template counts. In a later analysis, generation probabilities were computed with a VDJ recombination model fitted to out-of-frame rearrangements, and the resulting probabilities were checked against IGoR. In a later analysis, hypergeometric tests were used to score TCR-TCR, TCR-HLA and TCR-CMV co-occurrence, with a repertoire-size bias correction applied to TCR pairs. False discovery rates were estimated in a later analysis by permuting HLA or CMV assignments 20 times. A later analysis grouped co-occurring TCRs with DBSCAN, adding TCRdist sequence similarity when clustering within HLA-allele-positive subsets. Co-occurrence clustering excluded repertoires with fewer than 30,000 or more than 120,000 public chains, plus five with anomalous nucleotide sharing. TCRdb mirrors the immuneACCESS table, restricted to in-frame sequences. Some clones are absent from its copies; in checked studies, under half trace to an unresolved V gene, and the reason for the others is unknown. That table furnishes V, J and clone size, whereas the DNA furnished D and trimming. The sample table lists about 90,000 clones, about two thirds of them with a count of one. Of the sample, 20% to 25% falls within the top ten clones.

Taken from the germline V gene, the CDR1 and CDR2 loops are SNHLY and FYNNEI. At the junction V is shortened by 6 bases and J by 3 bases, with 11 bases in between. The CDR3 starts with the cysteine, ends with the phenylalanine, and has 13 residues. Only CDR3 DNA remains: 39 bases, in frame from the first base. In total, approximately 690 healthy bone marrow donors made up the cohort. At the time of sampling, every cohort member was nominally healthy, though immune exposures that went unrecorded were likely present. The donor was CMV seropositive and was included in the group of about 290 seropositive cohort members. A peripheral blood sample was collected from each donor, and TCR beta sequencing was performed on peripheral blood mononuclear cells. The Qiagen DNeasy Blood Extraction Kit was used to extract genomic DNA from the blood cell samples. General findings and caveats noted by the study authors: According to a later genetic analysis, donors in an Asian-associated ancestry cluster had fewer N-insertions in productive TCRs than the roughly 670-donor mean. This cohort had only TCR beta chains sequenced, and the lack of alpha or paired-chain data limited which features could be detected. The authors suggested that the approach could potentially be extended to other disease states and immunological phenotypes. In a later analysis, several top co-occurrence clusters were reported to appear linked to parvovirus B19, influenza, CMV and Epstein-Barr virus. In a later analysis, HLA-associated TCR beta chains were found to be more clonally expanded and to have lower generation probabilities than equally common non-associated chains. In a later analysis, TCR association rates were found to vary across HLA loci, with the most associated TCRs seen for DRB1 alleles and the fewest for HLA-C alleles. Because HLA typing was missing for some donors at each locus, association tests included only the typed subset. In both the original and validation cohorts, the classifier was reported to diagnose cytomegalovirus status with high specificity and sensitivity. Broadly in line with IMGT annotations, most TCR beta V segments showed up in productive rearrangements about 90% or about 30% of the time in an earlier analysis of some 590 of the donors. Strong co-occurrence of HLA alleles, especially DR and DQ, made assigning TCR associations to individual alleles difficult. A later analysis found that most CMV-associated TCR beta chains appeared HLA-restricted, with HLA associations seemingly driven largely by CMV exposure. An association between a missense DCLRE1C variant and V-gene and J-gene trimming of TCR beta chains was found in a later genetic analysis and replicated in an independent cohort. Most TCR sequences were seen in very few donors, while some public TCRs were found in many individuals. At a false discovery rate of 0.05, a later analysis linked about 17,000 TCR beta sequences to specific HLA alleles. The sequencing pipeline was judged likely to have produced a cluster of highly shared sequence variants as a technical artifact. A few of the identified cytomegalovirus-associated TCR beta chains were confirmed in vitro to be specific for cytomegalovirus antigens. Correlated functional status among segregating V segments might reflect linkage disequilibrium, but an unknown experimental factor could not be ruled out. A further reported finding was that TCR beta sequences accurately predicted the HLA-A and HLA-B alleles for most subjects in the first cohort. Some IMGT-functional V segments, including TRBV6-2 and TRBV6-3, could not be distinguished by the 87-base-pair reads and were therefore excluded. CMV serostatus was the only immune exposure information available for the cohort. The presence/absence analyses assumed that sequencing depth was roughly uniform across donors, and that assumption may not be true. The study gave a list of about 150 TCR beta chains associated with cytomegalovirus. About 17 rarely observed V segments, including chromosome 9 orphons, were excluded from the earlier analysis of several hundred of the donors because counts were too low.

This receptor chain uses TRBV2 and TRBJ1-2; the D segment could be TRBD1, given 5 matching bases. The receptor comes from a woman in her forties or fifties in good health and CMV-seropositive. Specimen: PBMCs. At the DNA level, the sequence is TGTGCCAGCAGCGCAGACAGCTACTATGGCTACACCTTC. Translated, it reads CASSADSYYGYTF.